Listed here are 22 T cell receptor beta chains from one sample, sequenced in a study of cytomegalovirus exposure and HLA in healthy donors. The PCR employed 60 Vbeta primers together with 13 Jbeta primers. Data came from immunoSEQ multiplex PCR; TCRdb stores just in-frame clones and leaves some out. The data show 95,000 to 150,000 clones, 83% seen once. Sequencing was performed on PBMCs. These receptors were collected from a woman in her 40s in good health and CMV-seropositive.

This chain connects TRBV9 to TRBJ2-1, with 7 nucleotides matching TRBD2. This CDR3 is built from 18 residues. The germline gives CDR1 SGDLS, CDR2 YYNGEE. V dropped 0 bases and J dropped 12; count of bases not matched to a gene: 21. CDR3 DNA sequence: TGTGCCAGCAGCGTAGCGTTTTCTCTTGGTCTAGCGGAAAAAGGGCAGTTCTTC. It encodes CASSVAFSLGLAEKGQFF.

The V gene is TRBV30, the J gene TRBJ2-7; 7 nucleotides line up with TRBD2. Trimming took 3 bases from V and 8 from J; bases not matched to a gene: 10. The CDR3 loop spans 13 amino acids. CDR1 is GTSNPN and CDR2 is SVGIG in the germline V gene (reference sequence). The CDR3 here is CAWRGTTPIQQYF. The CDR3 nucleotides are TGTGCCTGGAGAGGGACTACTCCGATTCAGCAGTACTTC.

This clone was seen only a few times. This chain joins TRBV4-2 and TRBJ2-5; 15 nucleotides line up with TRBD2. Germline CDR1 is LGHNA and CDR2 is YNFKEQ. The CDR3 contains 20 residues. V lost 0 bases, J lost 2 bases, and 10 bases stayed unmatched. The CDR3 coding sequence is TGTGCCAGCAGCCAAGATGGGGTAGGACTAGCGGGAGGGAGACAAGAGACCCAGTACTTC. Translating gives CASSQDGVGLAGGRQETQYF.

V gene TRBV4-3 combines with J gene TRBJ2-1; 11 nucleotides align to TRBD2. This CDR3 is built from 17 residues. Germline V gene sequence: CDR1 LGHNA, CDR2 YSLEER. V was clipped by 1 base and J by 4 bases; unmatched bases: 6. CDR3 amino acids: CASSQANLAGGYNEQFF. The DNA for the CDR3 is TGCGCCAGCAGCCAAGCAAATCTAGCGGGAGGTTACAATGAGCAGTTCTTC.

The chain's CDR3 is CASSRGVTEAFF. Written as DNA, the CDR3 is TGTGCCAGCAGCCGGGGGGTCACTGAAGCTTTCTTT. The gene calls are TRBV7-9 and TRBJ1-1; D is possibly TRBD1 (5 bases). The length of the CDR3 is 12 residues. V was cut by 5 bases and J by 4 bases, with 8 bases left in between. Germline V gene sequence: CDR1 SEHNR, CDR2 FQNEAQ (reference sequence).

This rearrangement joins TRBV10-1 to TRBJ2-7; 7 bases are a match to TRBD2. Trimming removed 3 bases from V and 4 bases from J; junction bases left unmatched: 9. Germline lookup yields CDR1 WNHNN and CDR2 SYGVQD (reference sequence). The CDR3 contains 15 residues. The CDR3 DNA is TGCGCCAGCAGTGACCATCCTAGCGGAGAATACGAGCAGTACTTC. Translating gives CASSDHPSGEYEQYF.

The gene calls are TRBV10-3 and TRBJ2-6; TRBD2 is a possible D gene (6 bases). Germline V gives CDR1 ENHRY, CDR2 SYGVKD. CDR3 length equals 15 residues. Trimming took off 4 bases at V and 3 bases at J, with 10 bases between the two ends. CDR3 region: CAISGGEDGANVLTF. CDR3 bases: TGTGCCATCAGTGGGGGGGAAGATGGGGCCAACGTCCTGACTTTC.

V is TRBV10-1 and J is TRBJ2-1, with a possible D match to TRBD1 (6 bases). The length of the CDR3 is 13 residues. Trimming shortened V by 8 bases and J by 9 bases, and 17 bases separated the two germline ends. Germline assignment: CDR1 WNHNN and CDR2 SYGVQD (reference sequence). Written as DNA, the CDR3 is TGCGCCAGCGGAGCCGTTCAGGGGACTGAGCAGTTCTTC. Translated: CASGAVQGTEQFF.

The V call is TRBV7-6, the J call TRBJ2-3; TRBD1 aligns across 12 bases. Germline-derived CDR1 and CDR2 are SGHVS and FNYEAQ. This CDR3 is built from 15 residues. J lost 5 bases, V lost 6 bases, and 6 bases had no gene match. This CDR3 reads CASRYRDRGQDTQYF. The CDR3 DNA follows: TGTGCCAGCAGATACCGGGACAGGGGGCAAGATACGCAGTATTTT.

V is TRBV10-1 and J is TRBJ2-2; 11 nucleotides match TRBD2. This CDR3 has 15 residues. V was pared by 5 bases and J by 7 bases, with 6 bases of the junction left unmatched. The germline gives CDR1 WNHNN, CDR2 SYGVQD (reference sequence). The CDR3 sequence is CASSLLAGVSGELFF. The CDR3 nucleotides are TGCGCCAGCAGTTTACTAGCGGGGGTCAGCGGGGAGCTGTTTTTT.

The chain carries TRBV20-1 and TRBJ1-4; D ambiguous. This CDR3 contains 11 residues. V was clipped by 5 bases and J by 4 bases, with 5 bases between them. Per germline, CDR1 DFQATT and CDR2 SNEGSKA (reference sequence). The CDR3 here is CSARDNEKLFF. CDR3 nucleotides: TGCAGTGCTCGGGATAATGAAAAACTGTTTTTT.

The chain recombines TRBV30 with TRBJ1-4; D possibly corresponds to TRBD1 (5 bases). V shed 0 bases and J shed 7 bases, with 15 bases lying between them. The CDR3 runs to 15 residues. CDR1 and CDR2 (germline): GTSNPN, SVGIG (reference sequence). CDR3 DNA sequence: TGTGCCTGGAGTGTAGGGGCGCTGTCGGGTGAAAAACTGTTTTTT. It translates to CAWSVGALSGEKLFF.

CDR3 loop: CASSLNTEAFF. In nucleotides, the CDR3 is TGCGCCAGCAGCCTAAACACTGAAGCTTTCTTT. The chain is built from TRBV5-1 and TRBJ1-1; no clear D gene. The CDR3 sequence is 11 residues long. Deletions cut 4 bases from V and 2 bases from J, with 3 bases between. Germline values: CDR1 SGHRS, CDR2 YFSETQ.

Regarding this clone: The junction differs from germline at one of its ends, possibly a read error. The chain has TRBV5-8 and TRBJ2-7; 8 nucleotides agree with TRBD1. The CDR3 is 10 residues long. Germline CDR1 is SGHTS and CDR2 is YDEGEE. CDR3 nucleotide sequence: TGTGCCAGCAGCTCTATCGGGACAGGCTTC. It translates to CASSSIGTGF.

The J gene is TRBJ2-7, the V gene TRBV9; D remains unclear. V was shortened by 4 bases and J by 6 bases, with 14 bases between the two germline ends. CDR3 length: 13 amino acids. Germline CDR1 is SGDLS and CDR2 is YYNGEE. In DNA form, the CDR3 reads TGTGCCAGCAGCCCCCATCTCCTGGCCGAGCAGTACTTC. It encodes CASSPHLLAEQYF.

This chain uses TRBV7-9 with TRBJ2-2; a possible D gene is TRBD2 (6 bases). The CDR3 spans 16 residues. Deletions cut 1 base from V and 1 base from J, with 10 bases between. Germline CDR1 and CDR2: SEHNR and FQNEAQ (reference sequence). CDR3 sequence reads: CASSLVAVRNTGELFF. CDR3 bases: TGTGCCAGCAGCTTAGTAGCGGTGAGGAACACCGGGGAGCTGTTTTTT. The whole variable domain, filled in from reference TRBV7-9 and TRBJ2-2, reads DTGVSQNPRHKITKRGQNVTFRCDPISEHNRLYWYRQTLGQGPEFLTYFQNEAQLEKSRLLSDRFSAERPKGSFSTLEIQRTEQGDSAMYLCASSLVAVRNTGELFFGEGSRLTVL.

DNA of the CDR3: TGTGCCAGCAGTTTTCCGGGACAGGGCTCCAACTATGGCTACACCTTC. Its protein is CASSFPGQGSNYGYTF. The V gene is TRBV28, the J gene TRBJ1-2; 9 positions agree with TRBD1. J lost 2 bases, V lost 3 bases, and 7 bases had no gene match. This CDR3 comprises 16 residues. Germline-derived CDR1 and CDR2 are MDHEN and SYDVKM.

Turning to this clone: This CDR3 is also generated by other DNA sequences in the sample. The rearrangement joins TRBV25-1 to TRBJ1-4; 9 positions match TRBD1. From germline, CDR1 is MGHDK and CDR2 SYGVNS. The CDR3 has 14 residues. The V segment lost 4 bases and the J segment 7 bases; nucleotides outside the gene matches: 4. In DNA, the CDR3 is TGTGCCAGCAGTGTACAGGGGGCAGGTGAAAAACTGTTTTTT. Translating it yields CASSVQGAGEKLFF. The full variable domain, with the rest looked up from reference TRBV25-1 and TRBJ1-4, is EADIYQTPRYLVIGTGKKITLECSQTMGHDKMYWYQQDPGMELHLIHYSYGVNSTEKGDLSSESTVSRIRTEHFPLTLESARPSHTSQYLCASSVQGAGEKLFFGSGTQLSVL.

The V gene is TRBV27, the J gene TRBJ2-7; 9 bases are shared with TRBD2. The CDR3 extends over 16 amino acids. CDR1 and CDR2 (germline): MNHEY, SMNVEV (reference sequence). J was trimmed by 9 bases and V by 1 base; bases with no gene match: 13. CDR3 loop: CASSLWMWASGKGQYF. As DNA, the CDR3 is TGTGCCAGCAGTTTATGGATGTGGGCTAGCGGGAAAGGGCAGTACTTC.

CDR3 amino acids: CASSVASGEYGKLFF. The CDR3 region has the DNA TGTGCCAGCAGCGTAGCGTCCGGGGAGTATGGAAAACTGTTTTTT. The rearrangement links TRBV9 to TRBJ1-4; no reliable D call. With 0 bases removed from V and 10 bases from J, the gap between germline ends came to 16 bases. There are 15 residues in the CDR3. CDR1 is SGDLS and CDR2 is YYNGEE in the germline V gene.

The gene calls are TRBV9 and TRBJ2-1; no definite D call. The CDR3 is 15 residues long. The V and J ends lost 0 bases and 7 bases respectively, with 14 bases between them. The germline gives CDR1 SGDLS, CDR2 YYNGEE. The CDR3 reads CASSVEPRPRNEQFF. The CDR3 DNA is TGTGCCAGCAGCGTAGAACCCAGACCTAGGAATGAGCAGTTCTTC.

The chain couples TRBV10-2 to TRBJ1-5; 7 positions match TRBD1. J lost 1 base, V lost 0 bases, and 3 bases had no gene match. The germline gives CDR1 WSHSY, CDR2 SAAADI. The CDR3 consists of 16 residues. In nucleotides, the CDR3 is TGCGCCAGCAGTGAGTCGGTAGGGGGCAGCAATCAGCCCCAGCATTTT. Translated, it gives CASSESVGGSNQPQHF.